This T cell receptor (beta chain) was observed in a study of T cells in Graves' hyperthyroidism and ophthalmopathy. Germline V gene lookup returns CDR1 LGHNA and CDR2 YNFKEQ. CDR3 length: 14 residues. The V gene end was trimmed by 4 bases and the J gene end by 1 base; junction bases not matched to a gene: 4. This clonotype was recorded a few times. Regions amplified from RNA transcripts were the TCR beta CDR3 regions. In the first-round RT-PCR of the TCR CDR3, the HTBI primer set was used. TCRdb ran MiXCR on the multiplex PCR reads and lists one entry per CDR3 protein. The table records around 600,000 distinct CDR3 sequences, roughly 15% of them present only once.

The V and J genes are TRBV4-2 and TRBJ2-7, with 7 bases aligning to TRBD2. The receptor was derived from a woman in her 50s with Graves' ophthalmopathy. Sequencing was performed on blood. DNA for the CDR3: TGTGCCAGCAGCCGCGAAGCGGGATCCTACGAGCAGTACTTC. Its translation is CASSREAGSYEQYF.